Listed below are T cell receptor beta chains from one sample, sequenced in a study of technical replicates of blood from several donors. Using immunoSEQ multiplex PCR, the repertoire was profiled, and TCRdb retains in-frame clones only, with some absent. The sample yields tens of thousands of clones, more than 75% seen once. Specimen: PBMCs. Source of these receptors: a human donor in good health. Some clones in this sample may be carry-over from other donors' samples. Both conserved end residues are part of each CDR3. Each record gives: D gene, V gene, J gene, clone size, CDR3 protein, CDR3 DNA. D genes are given only for firm matches. Not every row has a clone size; where given, it reads once, few, many or a size class.

>NA|TRBV18|TRBJ2-7|NA
CASSQGDGRHEQYF
TGTGCCAGCTCACAGGGGGACGGCCGCCACGAGCAGTACTTC
>TRBD2|TRBV27|TRBJ2-7|NA
CASSLRLAGAGEQYF
TGTGCCAGCAGTTTAAGGCTAGCGGGGGCCGGTGAGCAGTACTTC
>NA|TRBV9|TRBJ2-6|NA
CASSVDGGGSGANVLTF
TGTGCCAGCAGCGTAGACGGGGGAGGCTCTGGGGCCAACGTCCTGACTTTC
>NA|TRBV7-9|TRBJ1-2|NA
CASSWGRQWPNYGYTF
TGTGCCAGCAGCTGGGGCCGACAGTGGCCAAACTATGGCTACACCTTC
>NA|TRBV9|TRBJ2-2|NA
CASSGVVSANTGELFF
TGTGCCAGCAGCGGGGTAGTAAGCGCGAACACCGGGGAGCTGTTTTTT
>NA|TRBV7-9|TRBJ2-5|NA
CASSLVSGQETQYF
TGTGCCAGCAGCTTAGTTTCCGGCCAAGAGACCCAGTACTTC
>TRBD1|TRBV19|TRBJ1-5|NA
CASSIGDRGRGQPQHF
TGTGCCAGTAGTATAGGAGACAGGGGGCGCGGGCAGCCCCAGCATTTT
>NA|TRBV7-2|TRBJ1-2|NA
CASSLNNYGYTF
TGTGCCAGCAGCTTAAACAATTATGGCTACACCTTC
>TRBD2|TRBV4-1|TRBJ2-1|NA
CASSQDGTSGNMYNEQFF
TGCGCCAGCAGCCAAGATGGGACTAGCGGGAACATGTACAATGAGCAGTTCTTC
>NA|TRBV7-2|TRBJ2-5|NA
CASSLGLLETQYF
TGTGCCAGCAGCTTAGGACTTCTAGAGACCCAGTACTTC
>TRBD1|TRBV20-1|TRBJ1-1|NA
CSAARGQAFF
TGCAGTGCCGCGAGGGGGCAGGCTTTCTTT
>NA|TRBV27|TRBJ2-3|NA
CASSLSFGQGGPDTQYF
TGTGCCAGCAGTTTATCGTTCGGGCAGGGTGGCCCAGATACGCAGTATTTT
>TRBD1|TRBV7-3|TRBJ2-2|few
CASSTDRAGELFF
TGTGCCAGCAGCACAGACAGGGCCGGGGAGCTGTTTTTT
>NA|TRBV7-8|TRBJ1-6|NA
CASSQQGPNSPLHF
TGTGCCAGCAGCCAACAGGGACCAAATTCACCCCTCCACTTT
>TRBD1|TRBV27|TRBJ1-5|NA
CASSRTGTGLNQPQHF
TGTGCCAGCAGCCGAACCGGGACAGGGCTTAATCAGCCCCAGCATTTT
>TRBD2|TRBV6-5|TRBJ2-7|NA
CASTDPAGVGEQYF
TGTGCCAGCACCGATCCGGCGGGAGTGGGTGAGCAGTACTTC